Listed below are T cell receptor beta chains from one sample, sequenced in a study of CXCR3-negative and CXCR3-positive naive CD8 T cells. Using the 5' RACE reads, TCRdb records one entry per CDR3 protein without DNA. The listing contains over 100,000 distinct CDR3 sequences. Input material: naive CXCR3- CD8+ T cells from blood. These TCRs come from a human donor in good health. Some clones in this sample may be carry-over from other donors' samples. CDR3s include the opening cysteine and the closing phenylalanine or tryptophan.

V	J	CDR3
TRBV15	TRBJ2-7	CATSRVPRLPYEQYF
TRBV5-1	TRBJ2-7	CASSLSPGQTYEQYF
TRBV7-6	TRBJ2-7	CASSLQQGYEQYF
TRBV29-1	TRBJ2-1	CSVEVGGLKVEQFF
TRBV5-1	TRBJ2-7	CASSTSGGRYEQYF
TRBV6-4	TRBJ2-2	CASSEGSDTGELFF
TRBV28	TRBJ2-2	CASSLSGRGFKLFTGELFF
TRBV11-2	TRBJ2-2	CACSLGPQGPPGELFF
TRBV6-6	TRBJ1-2	CASSYLGHGYTF
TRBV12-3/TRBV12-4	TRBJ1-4	CASSLSKETREKLFF
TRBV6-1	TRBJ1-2	CASSTLGTLGISANYGYTF
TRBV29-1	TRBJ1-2	CSVEPEGNYGYTF
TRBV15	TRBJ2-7	CATSRDTGGSYEQYF
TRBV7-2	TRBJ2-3	CASSLETTSGGNPTDTQYF
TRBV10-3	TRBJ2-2	CAISGNPSGANTGELFF
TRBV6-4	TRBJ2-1	CASSDSLWGYNEQFF
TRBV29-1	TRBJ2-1	CSVEEWGEQFF
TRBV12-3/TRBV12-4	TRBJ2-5	CASSTDRGLETQYF
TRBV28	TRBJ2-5	CASSWGSREVKTQYF
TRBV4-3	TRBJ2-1	CASSQDLGTSVYEQFF
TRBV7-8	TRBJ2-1	CASSLRSGGGDNEQFF
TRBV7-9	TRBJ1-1	CASTLPSGGGDTEAFF
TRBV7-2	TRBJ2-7	CASSPNLGEGYEQYF
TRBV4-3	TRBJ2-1	CASSLSRGWDEQFF
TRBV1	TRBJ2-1	CTSSQEGWTGLYNEQFF
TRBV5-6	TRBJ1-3	CASSFGTGYGNTIYF
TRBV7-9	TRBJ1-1	CASSLLEGVNTEAFF
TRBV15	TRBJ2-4	CATSPSPGQAKNIQYF
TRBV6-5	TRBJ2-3	CASSLTSGGPIPTDTQYF
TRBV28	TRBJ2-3	CASSLGPGGDTQYF
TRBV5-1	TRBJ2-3	CASSLVQSSTDTQYF
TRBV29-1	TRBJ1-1	CSVDQGSHTEAFF